These 12 T cell receptor beta chains were all obtained from the same sample, sequenced in a study of cytomegalovirus exposure and HLA in healthy donors. Method: immunoSEQ multiplex PCR; TCRdb's copy keeps in-frame clones and lacks some. The table shows roughly 60,000 clones, with 92% occurring only once. The sample consisted of PBMCs. The source of these receptors is a woman aged 18-29 years in good health and CMV-seronegative.

The chain has TRBV14 and TRBJ1-2; 12 nucleotides align to TRBD1. The CDR3 spans 17 residues. Germline trimming cut 2 bases from V and 4 bases from J; bases unmatched to any gene: 8. CDR1 and CDR2 from the germline V gene are SGHDN and FVKESK. CDR3 sequence reads: CASSQMGQGAFGYGYTF. DNA of the CDR3: TGTGCCAGCAGCCAAATGGGACAGGGGGCTTTCGGCTATGGCTACACCTTC.

The chain uses TRBV4-1 and TRBJ2-2; 10 bases agree with TRBD1. Germline V lookup: CDR1 MGHRA, CDR2 YSYEKL. The length of the CDR3 is 13 residues. V dropped 5 bases and J dropped 9; count of bases not matched to a gene: 3. The CDR3 spells CASSAGQGWELFF. The CDR3 DNA reads as TGCGCCAGCAGCGCGGGACAGGGGTGGGAGCTGTTTTTT.

This chain joins TRBV27 and TRBJ1-1; TRBD1 matches 10 bases. In germline, CDR1 is MNHEY, CDR2 SMNVEV (reference sequence). This CDR3 has 15 residues. V shed 5 bases and J 6 bases; nucleotides not matched to a gene: 9. This chain's CDR3 is CASSIRQGAGAEAFF. The CDR3 DNA is TGTGCCAGCAGTATAAGACAGGGGGCAGGCGCTGAAGCTTTCTTT.

The gene calls are TRBV4-1 and TRBJ2-1; 8 positions match TRBD2. Germline lookup yields CDR1 MGHRA and CDR2 YSYEKL. The V gene end was trimmed by 4 bases and the J gene end by 6 bases; junction bases not matched to a gene: 14. The CDR3 has 17 residues. The CDR3 DNA follows: TGCGCCAGCAGCCCACCCTGGCGGGGGGACGGTATCAATGAGCAGTTCTTC. It codes for CASSPPWRGDGINEQFF.

This clone was detected once. The chain is built from TRBV7-9 and TRBJ2-3; D is perhaps TRBD2 (6 bases). Germline V gives CDR1 SEHNR, CDR2 FQNEAQ (reference sequence). This CDR3 is built from 18 residues. V shed 1 base and J shed 3 bases, with 20 bases lying between them. The DNA for the CDR3 is TGTGCCAGCAGCTTAGAAATAGGGCCCAGAGGAGGGACAGATACGCAGTATTTT. Its translation: CASSLEIGPRGGTDTQYF.

The chain recombines TRBV7-9 with TRBJ2-1; 8 bases map to TRBD2. The CDR3 is 16 amino acids. Germline V gives CDR1 SEHNR, CDR2 FQNEAQ (reference sequence). V shed 0 bases and J 3 bases; nucleotides not matched to a gene: 4. Written as DNA, the CDR3 is TGTGCCAGCAGCTTAGCGAGGACTAGCATCTACAATGAGCAGTTCTTC. Translating it yields CASSLARTSIYNEQFF.

The CDR3 protein is CAWSVRQVVNTEAFF. In DNA form, the CDR3 reads TGTGCCTGGAGTGTACGTCAGGTCGTGAACACTGAAGCTTTCTTT. The rearrangement links TRBV30 to TRBJ1-1, with D hard to call. Germline V CDR1 and CDR2: GTSNPN, SVGIG (reference sequence). Deletions cut 0 bases from V and 0 bases from J, with 11 bases between. This CDR3 has 15 amino acids.

CDR3 loop: CAGQGLRNEQFF. The CDR3 nucleotides are TGTGCCGGACAGGGTCTTAGGAATGAGCAGTTCTTC. This sequence joins TRBV2 and TRBJ2-1; 8 bases match TRBD1. Trimming at V came to 11 bases and at J to 7 bases, leaving 7 bases not matched to a gene. The CDR3 is 12 amino acids. Germline V CDR1 and CDR2: SNHLY, FYNNEI.

V and J are TRBV7-8 and TRBJ2-3; TRBD1 aligns across 9 bases. Trimming removed 2 bases from V and 2 bases from J; junction bases left unmatched: 14. Germline lookup yields CDR1 SGHVS and CDR2 FQNEAQ. The CDR3 is 19 residues long. Written as DNA, the CDR3 is TGTGCCAGCAGCTTACCTCGGACAGGGGATTATAAGAACACAGATACGCAGTATTTT. Translation: CASSLPRTGDYKNTDTQYF.

The chain joins TRBV5-4 to TRBJ1-1, with a tentative D call TRBD1 (5 bases). This CDR3 is 13 amino acids long. V was trimmed by 0 bases and J by 4 bases, leaving 7 bases between them. The V gene's germline CDR1 is SGHNT and CDR2 YYREEE (reference sequence). CDR3 in amino acids: CASSLEGVTEAFF. The CDR3 coding sequence is TGTGCCAGCAGCTTGGAAGGGGTCACTGAAGCTTTCTTT.

The chain couples TRBV5-4 to TRBJ1-2; D not resolved. Trimming cost V 4 bases and J 1 base, with 11 bases left between them. CDR3 length: 14 residues. Germline assignment: CDR1 SGHNT and CDR2 YYREEE (reference sequence). CDR3 coding DNA: TGTGCCAGCAGCCCGGACGGGGATAACTATGGCTACACCTTC. Its translation is CASSPDGDNYGYTF.

The rearrangement uses TRBV11-1 and TRBJ2-1; 7 bases are a match to TRBD1. The CDR3 sequence is 14 residues long. CDR1 SGHAT and CDR2 FQDESV come from the germline V gene (reference sequence). J was trimmed by 7 bases and V by 5 bases; bases with no gene match: 8. The DNA of the CDR3 is TGTGCCAGCAGCCCACCGGGACAGTATAATGAGCAGTTCTTC. Translated, it gives CASSPPGQYNEQFF. The full variable domain, completed using reference TRBV11-1 and TRBJ2-1, is EAEVAQSPRYKITEKSQAVAFWCDPISGHATLYWYRQILGQGPELLVQFQDESVVDDSQLPKDRFSAERLKGVDSTLKIQPAELGDSAMYLCASSPPGQYNEQFFGPGTRLTVL.